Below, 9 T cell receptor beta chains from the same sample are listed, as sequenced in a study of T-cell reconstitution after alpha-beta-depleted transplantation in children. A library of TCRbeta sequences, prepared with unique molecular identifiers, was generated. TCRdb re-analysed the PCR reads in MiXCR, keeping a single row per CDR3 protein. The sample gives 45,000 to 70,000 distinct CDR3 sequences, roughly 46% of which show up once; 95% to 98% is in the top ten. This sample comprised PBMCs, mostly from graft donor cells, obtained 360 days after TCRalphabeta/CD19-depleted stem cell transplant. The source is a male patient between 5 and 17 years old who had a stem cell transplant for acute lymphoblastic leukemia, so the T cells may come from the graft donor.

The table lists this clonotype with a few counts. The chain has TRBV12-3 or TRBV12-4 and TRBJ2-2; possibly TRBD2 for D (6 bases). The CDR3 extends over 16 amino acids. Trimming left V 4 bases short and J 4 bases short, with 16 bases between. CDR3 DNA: TGTGCCAGCAGTTGGGGGACTCTCAGGGCCACCGGGGAGCTGTTTTTT. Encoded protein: CASSWGTLRATGELFF.

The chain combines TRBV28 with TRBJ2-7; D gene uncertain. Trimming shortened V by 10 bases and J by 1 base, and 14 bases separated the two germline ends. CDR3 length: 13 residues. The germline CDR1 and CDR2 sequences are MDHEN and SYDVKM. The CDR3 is CATADVGSYEQYF. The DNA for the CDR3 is TGTGCCACCGCGGACGTAGGTTCCTACGAGCAGTACTTC.

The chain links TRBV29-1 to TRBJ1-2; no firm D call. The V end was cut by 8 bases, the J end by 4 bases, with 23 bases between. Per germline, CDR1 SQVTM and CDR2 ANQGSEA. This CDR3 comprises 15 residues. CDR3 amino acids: CSILQRLSEGYGYTF. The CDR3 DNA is TGCAGCATTTTGCAACGATTAAGCGAGGGCTATGGCTACACCTTC.

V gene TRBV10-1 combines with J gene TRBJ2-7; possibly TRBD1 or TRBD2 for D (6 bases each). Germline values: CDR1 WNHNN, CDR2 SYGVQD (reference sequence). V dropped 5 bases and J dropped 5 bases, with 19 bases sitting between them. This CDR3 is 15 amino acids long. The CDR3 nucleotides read TGCGCCAGCAGTAGTGGAGGGGGGCGAAAGGACGAGCAGTACTTC. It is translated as CASSSGGGRKDEQYF.

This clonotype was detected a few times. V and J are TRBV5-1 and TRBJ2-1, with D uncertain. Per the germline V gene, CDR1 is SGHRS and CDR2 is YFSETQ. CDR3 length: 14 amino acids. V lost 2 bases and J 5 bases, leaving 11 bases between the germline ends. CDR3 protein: CASSFVVLHNEQFF. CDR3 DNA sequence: TGCGCCAGCAGCTTCGTGGTACTTCACAATGAGCAGTTCTTC. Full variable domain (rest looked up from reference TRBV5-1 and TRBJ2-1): KAGVTQTPRYLIKTRGQQVTLSCSPISGHRSVSWYQQTPGQGLQFLFEYFSETQRNKGNFPGRFSGRQFSNSRSEMNVSTLELGDSALYLCASSFVVLHNEQFFGPGTRLTVL.

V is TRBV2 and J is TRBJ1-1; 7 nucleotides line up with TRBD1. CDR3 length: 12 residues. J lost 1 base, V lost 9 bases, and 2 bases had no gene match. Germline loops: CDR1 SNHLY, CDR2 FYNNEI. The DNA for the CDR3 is TGTGCCAGAGGGGGCCCGAACACTGAAGCTTTCTTT. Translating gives CARGGPNTEAFF.

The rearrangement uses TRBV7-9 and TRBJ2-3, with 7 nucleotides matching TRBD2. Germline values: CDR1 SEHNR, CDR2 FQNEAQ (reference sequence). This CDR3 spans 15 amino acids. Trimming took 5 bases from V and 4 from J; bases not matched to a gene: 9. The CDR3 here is CASSLTGLVADTQYF. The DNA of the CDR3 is TGTGCCAGCAGCCTCACTGGACTAGTCGCAGATACGCAGTATTTT.

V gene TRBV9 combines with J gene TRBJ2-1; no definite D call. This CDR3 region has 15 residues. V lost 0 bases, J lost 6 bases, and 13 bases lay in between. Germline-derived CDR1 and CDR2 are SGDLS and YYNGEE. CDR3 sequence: CASSVGVPETNEQFF. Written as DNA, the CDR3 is TGTGCCAGCAGCGTAGGGGTTCCGGAGACCAATGAGCAGTTCTTC.

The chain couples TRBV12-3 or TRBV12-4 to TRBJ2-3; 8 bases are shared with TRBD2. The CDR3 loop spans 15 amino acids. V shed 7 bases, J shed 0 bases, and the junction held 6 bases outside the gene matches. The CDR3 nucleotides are TGTGCCAGCAACCCGGGGGGGCCCAGCACAGATACGCAGTATTTT. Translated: CASNPGGPSTDTQYF.